This T cell receptor beta chain is from a study of OX40 agonist ivuxolimab in advanced cancers. The germline V gene has CDR1 KGHSH and CDR2 LQKENI. This CDR3 region has 14 residues. V lost 6 bases, J lost 1 base, and 10 bases lay in between. Findings and caveats of the study: Antigen targets of the expanded peripheral T cells went undetermined.

The sample holds a few counts of this clone. What it binds is not known. Sequencing was performed with immunoSEQ multiplex PCR; in TCRdb, only in-frame clones are kept and a portion is missing. This table holds tens of thousands of clones, nearly 90% found once. This TCR derives from an adult with an advanced solid tumor such as melanoma, head and neck, liver or kidney cancer. The sequences come from CD4+ or CD8+ T cells sorted from blood, collected in a trial of the OX40 agonist ivuxolimab. The V call is TRBV18, the J call TRBJ1-5; no clear D gene. CDR3 loop: CASSTLGSNQPQHF. CDR3 coding DNA: TGTGCCAGCTCGACGTTAGGGAGCAATCAGCCCCAGCATTTT. The whole variable domain, filled in from reference TRBV18 and TRBJ1-5, reads NAGVMQNPRHLVRRRGQEARLRCSPMKGHSHVYWYRQLPEEGLKFMVYLQKENIIDESGMPKERFSAEFPKEGPSILRIQQVVRGDSAAYFCASSTLGSNQPQHFGDGTRLSIL.